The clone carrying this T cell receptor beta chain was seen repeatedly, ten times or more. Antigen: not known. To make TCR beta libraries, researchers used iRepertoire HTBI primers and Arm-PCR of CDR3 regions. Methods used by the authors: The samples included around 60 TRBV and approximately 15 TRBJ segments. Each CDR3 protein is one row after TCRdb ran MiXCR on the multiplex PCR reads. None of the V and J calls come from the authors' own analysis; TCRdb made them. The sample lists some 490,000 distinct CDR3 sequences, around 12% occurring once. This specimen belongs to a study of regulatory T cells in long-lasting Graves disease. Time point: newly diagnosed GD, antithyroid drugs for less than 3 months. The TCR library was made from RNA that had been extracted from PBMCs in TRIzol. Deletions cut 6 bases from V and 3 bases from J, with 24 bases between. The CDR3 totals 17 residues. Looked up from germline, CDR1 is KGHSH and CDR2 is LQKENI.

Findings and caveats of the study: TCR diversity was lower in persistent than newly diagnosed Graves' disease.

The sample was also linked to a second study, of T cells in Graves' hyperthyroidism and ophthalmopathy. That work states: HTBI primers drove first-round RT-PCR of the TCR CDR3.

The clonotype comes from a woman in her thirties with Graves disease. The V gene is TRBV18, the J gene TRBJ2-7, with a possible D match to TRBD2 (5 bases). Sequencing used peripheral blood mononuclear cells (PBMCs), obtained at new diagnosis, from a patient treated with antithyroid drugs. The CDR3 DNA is TGTGCCAGCTCCCAAACGAACGGGATCTCTTCGTTCTACGAGCAGTACTTC. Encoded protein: CASSQTNGISSFYEQYF.